Listed below are T cell receptor beta chains from one sample, sequenced in a study of T cells in Graves' hyperthyroidism and ophthalmopathy. TCRdb passed the multiplex PCR reads through MiXCR, listing each CDR3 protein once. The sample contains under 350,000 distinct CDR3 sequences, about 21% of which appear only once. Sequencing was carried out using blood. The receptor set was obtained from a woman in her 50s with Graves' hyperthyroidism. The CDR3 runs from the conserved cysteine through the conserved F or W. A D gene is named only where the DNA matches it firmly. Part of the rows lack a size; the others show once, few, many or a class for expanded clones.

d_call: TRBD2; clone_size: many; v_call: TRBV18; j_call: TRBJ2-1; cdr3_nt: TGTGCCAGCTCAGAAGGACTAGCGAATGAGCAGTTCTTC; cdr3_aa: CASSEGLANEQFF
d_call: TRBD1; clone_size: many; v_call: TRBV5-1; j_call: TRBJ1-2; cdr3_nt: TGCGCCAGCAGCTTGAGGACAGGGTCCCTTGGGGATGGCTACACCTTC; cdr3_aa: CASSLRTGSLGDGYTF
d_call: NA; clone_size: few; v_call: TRBV11-2; j_call: TRBJ2-5; cdr3_nt: TGTGCCAGCAGCTTGGACAGTGTAGAGACCCAGTACTTC; cdr3_aa: CASSLDSVETQYF
d_call: TRBD2; clone_size: NA; v_call: TRBV10-3; j_call: TRBJ2-3; cdr3_nt: TGTGCCATCAGTAACCGCGGGGGAAGCACAGATACGCAGTATTTT; cdr3_aa: CAISNRGGSTDTQYF
d_call: TRBD1; clone_size: once; v_call: TRBV6-1; j_call: TRBJ2-2; cdr3_nt: TGTGCCAGCAGAAAACAGGGGGCCGGGGAGCTGTTTTTT; cdr3_aa: CASRKQGAGELFF
d_call: TRBD1; clone_size: few; v_call: TRBV6-1; j_call: TRBJ1-1; cdr3_nt: TGTGCCAGCAGGATGGACAGGATGAACACTGAAGCTTTCTTT; cdr3_aa: CASRMDRMNTEAFF
d_call: NA; clone_size: few; v_call: TRBV28; j_call: TRBJ1-4; cdr3_nt: TGTGCCACCCAGGTCATCAATGAAAAACTGTTTTTT; cdr3_aa: CATQVINEKLFF
d_call: NA; clone_size: NA; v_call: TRBV2; j_call: TRBJ2-5; cdr3_nt: TGTGCCAGCAGTGAAGGCGTAAGGATGACCCAGTACTTC; cdr3_aa: CASSEGVRMTQYF
d_call: TRBD2; clone_size: NA; v_call: TRBV18; j_call: TRBJ2-1; cdr3_nt: TGTGCCAGCTCACCGGGACTAGCGGGAGGGCCCTATGAGCAGTTCTTC; cdr3_aa: CASSPGLAGGPYEQFF
d_call: NA; clone_size: many; v_call: TRBV2; j_call: TRBJ2-7; cdr3_nt: TGTGCCAGCAGTGAGCAGGGGCCAACCTACGAGCAGTACTTC; cdr3_aa: CASSEQGPTYEQYF
d_call: NA; clone_size: many; v_call: TRBV7-3; j_call: TRBJ1-4; cdr3_nt: TGTGCCAGCAGCTTATCAGCGACCCCGGGTGAAAAACTGTTTTTT; cdr3_aa: CASSLSATPGEKLFF
d_call: TRBD2; clone_size: NA; v_call: TRBV5-6; j_call: TRBJ2-7; cdr3_nt: TGTGCCAGCAGCCCCAATAGCGGGGGGGCCAACGAGCAGTACTTC; cdr3_aa: CASSPNSGGANEQYF
d_call: NA; clone_size: many; v_call: TRBV7-8; j_call: TRBJ2-5; cdr3_nt: TGTGCCAGCATCCCCGGGGAAGACGGGGAGACCCAGTACTTC; cdr3_aa: CASIPGEDGETQYF
d_call: TRBD1; clone_size: many; v_call: TRBV6-1; j_call: TRBJ1-4; cdr3_nt: TGTGCCAGCAGTTACACCCCCGGACAGGATGGCGCAACTAATGAAAAACTGTTTTTT; cdr3_aa: CASSYTPGQDGATNEKLFF
d_call: NA; clone_size: many; v_call: TRBV6-1; j_call: TRBJ1-1; cdr3_nt: TGTGCCAGCAAAAACAGCAACACTGAAGCTTTCTTT; cdr3_aa: CASKNSNTEAFF
d_call: NA; clone_size: NA; v_call: TRBV6-5; j_call: TRBJ1-1; cdr3_nt: TGTGCCAGCAGTTTAGGCCGTAGAAGGGAGTTGAGGAACACTGAAGCTTTCTTT; cdr3_aa: CASSLGRRRELRNTEAFF
d_call: TRBD2; clone_size: many; v_call: TRBV3-1; j_call: TRBJ2-7; cdr3_nt: TGTGCCAGCAGCCAAGAGATCGGGGGATCGGGGGGGGAGCAGTACTTC; cdr3_aa: CASSQEIGGSGGEQYF